A selection of T cell receptor beta chains follows, all from one sample in a study of blood T cell repertoires in COVID-19. The table came from immunoSEQ multiplex PCR; TCRdb's copy has only in-frame clones and leaves some out. The sample records about 400,000 clones, 70% to 90% being singletons. What was sequenced was PBMCs or T cells enriched from blood (not recorded which). The receptors here all came from a woman between 18 and 29 years old with acute COVID-19. The CDR3 runs from the conserved cysteine through the conserved F or W.

v_gene	j_gene	CDR3aa
TRBV30	TRBJ2-7	CAWSQREYPTGSYEQYF
TRBV7-9	TRBJ1-5	CASSRPGTNQPQHF
TRBV18	TRBJ2-6	CASSPTQGVSGANVLTF
TRBV10-3	TRBJ2-2	CAISGQDPANTGELFF
TRBV7-2	TRBJ2-3	CASSLVREGGTQYF
TRBV5-1	TRBJ1-1	CASSSTAGGNTEAFF
TRBV7-8	TRBJ2-5	CASSPAGSGRVETQYF
TRBV5-1	TRBJ2-1	CASSVILAGGNNEQFF
TRBV27	TRBJ1-3	CASSSRPGAGNTIYF
TRBV12-3/TRBV12-4	TRBJ2-3	CASSLTGDTQYF
TRBV27	TRBJ1-2	CASSPRGGVDYGYTF
TRBV7-2	TRBJ2-2	CASSLVAGALGGELFF
TRBV7-6	TRBJ1-2	CASSLGRQGAYTF
TRBV7-2	TRBJ1-6	CASSLKQMNSPLHF
TRBV27	TRBJ2-7	CASTEAGQGFREQYF
TRBV16	TRBJ1-1	CASSQSHRGEAFF
TRBV7-9	TRBJ2-1	CASSSPTSGGGTYNEQFF
TRBV9	TRBJ1-2	CASSADREEDGYTF
TRBV18	TRBJ1-3	CASSPPTGNTIYF
TRBV29-1	TRBJ1-2	CSVERGPGGYTF
TRBV5-1	TRBJ1-2	CASSGGQTYGYTF
TRBV9	TRBJ1-1	CASSPPGETEAFF
TRBV12-3/TRBV12-4	TRBJ2-1	CASTKDSYNEQFF
TRBV2	TRBJ1-5	CASSFGQGSNQPQHF
TRBV29-1	TRBJ1-1	CSVTMEGNTEAFF